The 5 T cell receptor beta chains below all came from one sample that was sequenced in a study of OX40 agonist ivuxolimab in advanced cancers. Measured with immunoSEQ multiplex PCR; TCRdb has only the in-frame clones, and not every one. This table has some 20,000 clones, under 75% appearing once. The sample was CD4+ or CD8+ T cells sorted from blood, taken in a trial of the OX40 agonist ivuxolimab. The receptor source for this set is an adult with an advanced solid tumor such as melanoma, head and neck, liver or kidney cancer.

The CDR3 loop is CASSLLQGGYEQYF. The CDR3 bases are TGCGCCAGCAGCTTGTTACAGGGTGGGTACGAGCAGTACTTC. This chain uses TRBV5-1 with TRBJ2-7, with D perhaps matching TRBD1 (6 bases). V dropped 1 base and J dropped 4 bases, with 12 bases sitting between them. CDR3 length: 14 residues. The germline gives CDR1 SGHRS, CDR2 YFSETQ.

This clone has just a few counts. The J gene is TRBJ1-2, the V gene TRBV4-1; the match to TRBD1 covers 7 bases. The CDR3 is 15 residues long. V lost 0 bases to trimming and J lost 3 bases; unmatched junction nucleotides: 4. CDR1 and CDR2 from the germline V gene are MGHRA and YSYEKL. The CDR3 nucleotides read TGCGCCAGCAGCCAAGATCGAGACAGGGACTATGGCTACACCTTC. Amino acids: CASSQDRDRDYGYTF.

The CDR3 DNA reads as TGTGCCACCAGCAGAGCCCCCAGCGGGGCACGCGGCAATGAGCAGTTCTTC. Amino acids: CATSRAPSGARGNEQFF. The rearrangement uses TRBV15 and TRBJ2-1; 7 bases map to TRBD2. The CDR3 is 17 residues long. In germline, CDR1 is LNHNV, CDR2 YYDKDF (reference sequence). Unmatched junction bases numbered 12, after V lost 1 base and J lost 6 bases. Complete variable domain (other parts from reference TRBV15 and TRBJ2-1): DAMVIQNPRYQVTQFGKPVTLSCSQTLNHNVMYWYQQKSSQAPKLLFHYYDKDFNNEADTPDNFQSRRPNTSFCFLDIRSPGLGDTAMYLCATSRAPSGARGNEQFFGPGTRLTVL.

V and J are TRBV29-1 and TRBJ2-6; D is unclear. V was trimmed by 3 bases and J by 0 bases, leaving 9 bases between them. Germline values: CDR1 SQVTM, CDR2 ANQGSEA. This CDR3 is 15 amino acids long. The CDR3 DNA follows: TGCAGCGTTGATGTCGGGCTCTCTGGGGCCAACGTCCTGACTTTC. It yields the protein CSVDVGLSGANVLTF.

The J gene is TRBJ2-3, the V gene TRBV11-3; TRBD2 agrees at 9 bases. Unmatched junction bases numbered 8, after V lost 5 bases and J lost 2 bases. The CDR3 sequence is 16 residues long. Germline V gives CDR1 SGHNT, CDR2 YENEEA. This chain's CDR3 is CASSLQLAGPTDTQYF. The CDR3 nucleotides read TGTGCCAGCAGCCTCCAACTAGCGGGCCCCACAGATACGCAGTATTTT. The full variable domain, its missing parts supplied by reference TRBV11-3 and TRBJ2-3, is EAGVVQSPRYKIIEKKQPVAFWCNPISGHNTLYWYLQNLGQGPELLIRYENEEAVDDSQLPKDRFSAERLKGVDSTLKIQPAELGDSAVYLCASSLQLAGPTDTQYFGPGTRLTVL.